This T cell receptor (beta chain) is drawn from a study of siplizumab effects on memory and regulatory T cells. Some clones are missing from TCRdb's copy, which holds only in-frame ones; the method was immunoSEQ multiplex PCR. The sample records over 85,000 clones, approximately 93% being singletons. Germline CDR1 reads DFQATT; CDR2 reads SNEGSKA (reference sequence). Trimming took off 3 bases at V and 5 bases at J, with 7 bases between the two ends. The CDR3 is made up of 11 amino acids. V and J are TRBV20-1 and TRBJ1-1; D remains unclear. Input material: non-Treg CD4+ T cells sorted from blood. This clonotype originated in a human donor in good health. The CDR3 region is CSASLLTEAFF. The CDR3 DNA is TGCAGTGCTAGCCTCTTGACTGAAGCTTTCTTT.